A selection of T cell receptor beta chains follows, all from one sample in a study of T cells in Graves' hyperthyroidism and ophthalmopathy. TCRdb re-analysed the multiplex PCR reads in MiXCR, keeping a single row per CDR3 protein. The repertoire consists of some 350,000 distinct CDR3 sequences, with about 20% occurring once and the leading ten covering about 3.5%. The source material was blood. All receptors come from a woman between 18 and 29 years old with Graves' hyperthyroidism. CDR3s include the opening cysteine and the closing phenylalanine or tryptophan. The order of the fields is V gene, J gene, CDR3 protein.

TRBV15	TRBJ2-2	CATSRVGRRNTGELFF
TRBV5-1	TRBJ1-5	CASSLGVAGSNQPQHF
TRBV19	TRBJ2-7	CASKGGTSYEQYF
TRBV4-1	TRBJ1-2	CASSQVGTEGYGYTF
TRBV27	TRBJ1-5	CASSPLDFSNQPQHF
TRBV11-2	TRBJ2-7	CASSPFSQAGYEQYF
TRBV20-1	TRBJ2-2	CSASDRITGELFF
TRBV7-9	TRBJ1-1	CASTRLDEAFF
TRBV4-1	TRBJ2-5	CASSQDSTGNQETQYF
TRBV2	TRBJ1-2	CASSEVSLSYGYTF
TRBV5-1	TRBJ2-2	CASSPYDRVGAGELFF
TRBV19	TRBJ2-2	CASSIRLLAVVTGELFF
TRBV3-1	TRBJ2-5	CASSRRQGIQETQYF
TRBV4-1	TRBJ1-2	CASSRMGQGYTF
TRBV2	TRBJ2-5	CASRNSIEETKYF
TRBV12-3/TRBV12-4	TRBJ1-1	CASSLGSRGQEAFF
TRBV2	TRBJ1-2	CASRTGTGKAYGYTF
TRBV11-1	TRBJ1-3	CASSLYLPYSGNTIYF
TRBV5-1	TRBJ1-1	CASSFGPVTEAFF
TRBV7-9	TRBJ2-7	CASSLAGGSTYEQYF
TRBV20-1	TRBJ1-5	CSAKGEQDQPQHF
TRBV9	TRBJ1-1	CASSVEGSLGTEAFF
TRBV6-1	TRBJ2-2	CASSDWGAGELFF
TRBV9	TRBJ1-1	CASSDQAGQGAMNTEAFF
TRBV13	TRBJ2-5	CASSLIGGAQETQYF
TRBV20-1	TRBJ2-7	CSAREQYYYEQYF
TRBV7-9	TRBJ2-7	CASSITGGGEQYF
TRBV5-1	TRBJ2-6	CASTTTVGVSGANVLTF
TRBV6-1	TRBJ2-5	CASSENPLAQETQYF
TRBV4-1	TRBJ2-5	CASSQDWLAGGGETQYF
TRBV29-1	TRBJ2-7	CSVDTSDSYEQYF
TRBV19	TRBJ1-5	CASLGGEGNQPQHF
TRBV7-3	TRBJ1-6	CASSSQGAGRSPLHF
TRBV6-2/TRBV6-3	TRBJ2-5	CASSKSGVAETQYF
TRBV2	TRBJ1-1	CASSNFLGSRGAFF
TRBV6-1	TRBJ1-2	CASSEELLHNYGYTF
TRBV2	TRBJ2-7	CASSEQEGGVGEQYF
TRBV10-3	TRBJ2-5	CAIKERAGQETQYF
TRBV7-2	TRBJ2-4	CASSQAIAKNIQYF
TRBV11-2	TRBJ1-2	CASSLPGVRYYGYTF
TRBV6-5	TRBJ2-7	CASSYRTGVAYEQYF
TRBV28	TRBJ1-5	CASTLGTGPRRPQPQHF
TRBV7-9	TRBJ2-7	CASSLGTTNEQYF
TRBV29-1	TRBJ2-7	CSAEKGYEQYF
TRBV20-1	TRBJ2-5	CSARVLGLGQETQYF
TRBV5-1	TRBJ1-2	CASSLGPDRDFQYYGYTF
TRBV4-1	TRBJ1-3	CASSQVLRGTGNTIYF
TRBV7-9	TRBJ2-5	CASSGGGIQETQYF
TRBV27	TRBJ1-1	CASISRGGHTGAFF
TRBV6-5	TRBJ2-6	CASVIGVPGANVLTF
TRBV20-1	TRBJ2-5	CSARETGGVWKTQYF
TRBV11-2	TRBJ2-2	CASSLWPRGTGELFF
TRBV6-2/TRBV6-3	TRBJ2-3	CASSYATPLAYGTDTQYF
TRBV28	TRBJ1-2	CASRVSYYGYTF
TRBV4-1	TRBJ2-7	CASSRIPGQGIYEQYF
TRBV7-2	TRBJ1-1	CASSLAITETEAFF
TRBV20-1	TRBJ2-7	CSASIAGGPSYEQYF
TRBV12-3/TRBV12-4	TRBJ2-7	CASSADQSYEQYF